This TCR beta chain was captured by sequencing in a study of memory CD4+ T cells and cytomegalovirus serostatus. Only in-frame clones appear in the TCRdb table, and some are missing; sequencing was by immunoSEQ multiplex PCR. The sample holds some 52,000 clones, roughly 80% seen once. Single viable CD3+CD4+CD8-CD45RO+ cells were sorted as the memory CD4+ T cells. The length of the CDR3 is 13 residues. Germline V gives CDR1 SNHLY, CDR2 FYNNEI. Trimming removed 1 base at V and 6 bases at J, with 7 bases between. Material for sequencing was memory CD4+ T cells from blood. This chain links TRBV2 with TRBJ1-5, with D hard to call. The receptor was isolated from an adult in good health and CMV-seronegative. The CDR3 bases are TGTGCCAGCAGTGAAGGGCCCTCTCAGCCCCAGCATTTT. This encodes CASSEGPSQPQHF.